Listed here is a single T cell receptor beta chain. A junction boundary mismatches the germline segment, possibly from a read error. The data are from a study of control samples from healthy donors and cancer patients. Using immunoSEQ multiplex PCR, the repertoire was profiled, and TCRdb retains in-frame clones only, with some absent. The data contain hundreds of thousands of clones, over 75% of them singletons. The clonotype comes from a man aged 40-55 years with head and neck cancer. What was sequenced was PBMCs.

The CDR3 DNA sequence: TGTGCCAGCAGTGGGTTGAACTTC. Amino acids: CASSGLNF. The chain joins TRBV2 to TRBJ2-5; no clear D gene. This CDR3 has 8 amino acids. Germline lookup yields CDR1 SNHLY and CDR2 FYNNEI.